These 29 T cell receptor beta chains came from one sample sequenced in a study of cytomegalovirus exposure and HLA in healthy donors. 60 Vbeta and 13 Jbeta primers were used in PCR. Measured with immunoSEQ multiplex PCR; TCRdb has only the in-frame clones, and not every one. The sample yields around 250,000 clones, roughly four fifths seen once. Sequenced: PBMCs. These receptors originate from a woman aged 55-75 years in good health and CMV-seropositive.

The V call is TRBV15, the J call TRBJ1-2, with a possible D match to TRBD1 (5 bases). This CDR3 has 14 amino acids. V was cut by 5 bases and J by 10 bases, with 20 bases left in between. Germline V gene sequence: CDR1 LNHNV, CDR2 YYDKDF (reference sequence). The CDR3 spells CATSADGGRRVYTF. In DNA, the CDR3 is TGTGCCACCAGCGCTGACGGGGGGAGGAGGGTCTACACCTTC.

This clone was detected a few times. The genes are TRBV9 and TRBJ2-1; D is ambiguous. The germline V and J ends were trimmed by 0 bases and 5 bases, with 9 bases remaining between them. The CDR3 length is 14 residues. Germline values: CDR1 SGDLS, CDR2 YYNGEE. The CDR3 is CASSVGTVDNEQFF. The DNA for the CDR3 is TGTGCCAGCAGCGTAGGTACAGTGGACAATGAGCAGTTCTTC.

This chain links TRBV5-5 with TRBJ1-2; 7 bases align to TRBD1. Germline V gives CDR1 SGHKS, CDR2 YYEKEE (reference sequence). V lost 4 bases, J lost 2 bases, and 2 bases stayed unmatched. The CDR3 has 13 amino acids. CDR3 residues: CASSPGQNYGYTF. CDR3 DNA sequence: TGTGCCAGCAGCCCGGGACAGAACTATGGCTACACCTTC.

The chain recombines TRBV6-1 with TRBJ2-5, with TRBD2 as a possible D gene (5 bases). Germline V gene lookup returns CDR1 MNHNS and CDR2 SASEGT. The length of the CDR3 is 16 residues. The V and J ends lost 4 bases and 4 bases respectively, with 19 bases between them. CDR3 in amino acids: CASSGWTFSPGETQYF. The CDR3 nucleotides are TGTGCCAGCAGTGGATGGACTTTCTCCCCAGGAGAGACCCAGTACTTC.

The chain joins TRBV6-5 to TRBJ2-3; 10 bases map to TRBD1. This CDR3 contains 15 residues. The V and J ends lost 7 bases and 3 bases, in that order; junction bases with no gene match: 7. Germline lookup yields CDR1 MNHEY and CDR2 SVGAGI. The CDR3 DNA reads TGTGCCAGCAAAAGACAGGGGGCAACTACAGATACGCAGTATTTT. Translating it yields CASKRQGATTDTQYF.

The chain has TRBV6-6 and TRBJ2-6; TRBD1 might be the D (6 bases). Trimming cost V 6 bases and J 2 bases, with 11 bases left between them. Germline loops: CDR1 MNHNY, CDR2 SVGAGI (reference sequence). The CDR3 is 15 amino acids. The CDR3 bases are TGTGCCAGCAGCCCCACAGGGACTGGGGCCAACGTCCTGACTTTC. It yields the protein CASSPTGTGANVLTF.

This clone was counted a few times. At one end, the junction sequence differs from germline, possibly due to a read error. The CDR3 nucleotides read TGTTCCAGCAGCTTAGGCGGGGAAGCTGGAAACACCATATATTTT. This sequence encodes CSSSLGGEAGNTIYF. The chain couples TRBV7-9 to TRBJ1-3; D call uncertain. The CDR3 is 15 residues long. Germline lookup yields CDR1 SEHNR and CDR2 FQNEAQ (reference sequence).

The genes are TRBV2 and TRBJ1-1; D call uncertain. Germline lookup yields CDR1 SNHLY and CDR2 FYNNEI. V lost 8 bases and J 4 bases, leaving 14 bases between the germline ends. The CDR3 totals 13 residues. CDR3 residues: CASYRGLGTEAFF. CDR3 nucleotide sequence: TGTGCCAGCTATCGAGGGTTGGGCACTGAAGCTTTCTTT.

The DNA of the CDR3 is TGTGCCAGCAGTCCCAGGGACTTCCCCTACGAGCAGTACTTC. This translates into CASSPRDFPYEQYF. The chain links TRBV13 to TRBJ2-7; possible D gene TRBD2, 6 bases. CDR1 PRHDT and CDR2 FYEKMQ come from the germline V gene (reference sequence). The CDR3 is 14 amino acids. V lost 6 bases to trimming and J lost 2 bases, with 14 bases between them. Together with reference TRBV13 and TRBJ2-7, the CDR3 gives the full variable domain: AAGVIQSPRHLIKEKRETATLKCYPIPRHDTVYWYQQGPGQDPQFLISFYEKMQSDKGSIPDRFSAQQFSDYHSELNMSSLELGDSALYFCASSPRDFPYEQYFGPGTRLTVT.

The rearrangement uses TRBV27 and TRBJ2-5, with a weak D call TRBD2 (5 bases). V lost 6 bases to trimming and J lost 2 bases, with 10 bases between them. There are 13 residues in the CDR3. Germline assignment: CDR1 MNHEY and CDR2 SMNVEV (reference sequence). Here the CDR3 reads CASSTRVQETQYF. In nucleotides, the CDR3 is TGTGCCAGCAGCACTAGGGTTCAAGAGACCCAGTACTTC.

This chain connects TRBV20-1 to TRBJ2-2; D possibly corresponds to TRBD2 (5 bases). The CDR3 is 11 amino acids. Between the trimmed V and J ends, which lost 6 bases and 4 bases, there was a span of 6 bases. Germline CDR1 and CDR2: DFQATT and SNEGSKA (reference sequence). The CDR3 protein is CSAGSTGELFF. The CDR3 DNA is TGCAGTGCAGGGAGCACCGGGGAGCTGTTTTTT.

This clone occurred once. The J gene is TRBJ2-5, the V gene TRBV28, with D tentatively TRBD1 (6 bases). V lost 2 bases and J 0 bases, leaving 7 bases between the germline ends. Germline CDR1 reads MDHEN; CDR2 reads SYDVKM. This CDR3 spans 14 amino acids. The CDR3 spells CASSLQGYQETQYF. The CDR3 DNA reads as TGTGCCAGCAGTTTACAGGGGTACCAAGAGACCCAGTACTTC.

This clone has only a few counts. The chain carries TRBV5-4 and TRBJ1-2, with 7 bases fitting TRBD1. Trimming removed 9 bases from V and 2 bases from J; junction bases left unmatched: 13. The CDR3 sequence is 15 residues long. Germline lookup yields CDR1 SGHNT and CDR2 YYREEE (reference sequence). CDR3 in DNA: TGTGCCACCTTCTCACAGGGGATCCCCAACTATGGCTACACCTTC. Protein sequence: CATFSQGIPNYGYTF.

The CDR3 loop is CASSYQGFNEKLFF. The DNA of the CDR3 is TGCGCCAGCAGCTACCAGGGGTTCAATGAAAAACTGTTTTTT. The chain uses TRBV5-1 and TRBJ1-4, with D possibly TRBD1 on 6 matching bases. CDR1 is SGHRS and CDR2 is YFSETQ in the germline V gene. V lost 3 bases and J lost 5, with 11 bases in between. This CDR3 region has 14 residues.

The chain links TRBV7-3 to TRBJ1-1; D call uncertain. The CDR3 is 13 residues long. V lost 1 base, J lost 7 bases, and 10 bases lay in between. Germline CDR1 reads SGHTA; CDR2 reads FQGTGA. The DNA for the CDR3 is TGTGCCAGCAGCTTAAGTGCCGCGGGTGAAGCTTTCTTT. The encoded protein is CASSLSAAGEAFF. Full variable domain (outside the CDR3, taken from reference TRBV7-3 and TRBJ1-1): GAGVSQTPSNKVTEKGKYVELRCDPISGHTALYWYRQSLGQGPEFLIYFQGTGAADDSGLPNDRFFAVRPEGSVSTLKIQRTERGDSAVYLCASSLSAAGEAFFGQGTRLTVV.

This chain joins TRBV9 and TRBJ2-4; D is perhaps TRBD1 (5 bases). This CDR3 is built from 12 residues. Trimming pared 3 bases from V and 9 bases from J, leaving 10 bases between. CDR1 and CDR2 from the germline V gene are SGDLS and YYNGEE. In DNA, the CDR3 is TGTGCCAGCAGCGCCAGGGTAGGCATTCAGTACTTC. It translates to CASSARVGIQYF.

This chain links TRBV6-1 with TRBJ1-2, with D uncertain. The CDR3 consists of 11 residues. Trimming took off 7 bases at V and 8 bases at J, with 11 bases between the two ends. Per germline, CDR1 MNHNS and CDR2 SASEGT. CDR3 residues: CASKPSEGYTF. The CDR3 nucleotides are TGTGCCAGCAAACCCTCGGAGGGCTACACCTTC.

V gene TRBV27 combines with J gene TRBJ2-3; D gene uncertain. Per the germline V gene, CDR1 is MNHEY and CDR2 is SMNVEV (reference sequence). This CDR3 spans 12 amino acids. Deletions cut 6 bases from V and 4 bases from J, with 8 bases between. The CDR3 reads CASRFSSDTQYF. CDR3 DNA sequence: TGTGCCAGCAGATTTAGCTCAGATACGCAGTATTTT.

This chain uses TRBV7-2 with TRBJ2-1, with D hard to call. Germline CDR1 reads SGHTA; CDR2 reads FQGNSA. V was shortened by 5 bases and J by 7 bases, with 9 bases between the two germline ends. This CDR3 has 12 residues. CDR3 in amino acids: CASSPSRNEQFF. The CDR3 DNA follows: TGTGCCAGCAGCCCTTCGAGGAATGAGCAGTTCTTC.

CDR3 region: CASSVESEQYF. The CDR3, as DNA: TGCGCCAGCAGCGTAGAAAGTGAGCAGTACTTC. This rearrangement joins TRBV5-1 to TRBJ2-7; D unresolved. Trimming cost V 4 bases and J 7 bases, with 9 bases left between them. The CDR3 contains 11 residues. Germline V gene data show CDR1 as SGHRS and CDR2 as YFSETQ.

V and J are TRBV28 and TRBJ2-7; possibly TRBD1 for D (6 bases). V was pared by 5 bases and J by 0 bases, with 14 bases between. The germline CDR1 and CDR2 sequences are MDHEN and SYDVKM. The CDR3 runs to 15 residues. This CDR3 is CASSTPKQGSYEQYF. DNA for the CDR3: TGTGCCAGCAGTACCCCCAAACAGGGCTCCTACGAGCAGTACTTC.

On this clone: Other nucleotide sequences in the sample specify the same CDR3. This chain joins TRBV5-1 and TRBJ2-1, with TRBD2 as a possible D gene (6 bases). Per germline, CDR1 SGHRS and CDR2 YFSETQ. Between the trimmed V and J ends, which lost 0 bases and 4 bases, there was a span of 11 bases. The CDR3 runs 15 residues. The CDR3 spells CASSLGGGTYNEQFF. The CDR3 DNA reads TGCGCCAGCAGCTTGGGGGGCGGGACTTACAATGAGCAGTTCTTC.

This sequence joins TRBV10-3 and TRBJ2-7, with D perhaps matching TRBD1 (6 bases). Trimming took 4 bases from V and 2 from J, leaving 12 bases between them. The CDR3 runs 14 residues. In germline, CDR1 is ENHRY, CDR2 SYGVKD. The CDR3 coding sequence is TGTGCCATCAGTGTGGGACAAGAGGCCTACGAGCAGTACTTC. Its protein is CAISVGQEAYEQYF.

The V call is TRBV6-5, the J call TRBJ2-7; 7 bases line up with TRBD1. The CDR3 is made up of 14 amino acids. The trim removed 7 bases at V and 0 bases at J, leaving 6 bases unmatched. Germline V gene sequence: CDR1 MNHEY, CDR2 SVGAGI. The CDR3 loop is CASKHRDSSYEQYF. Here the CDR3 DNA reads TGTGCCAGCAAACACCGGGACAGCTCCTACGAGCAGTACTTC.

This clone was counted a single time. The CDR3 coding sequence is TGTGCCATCAGACGATCGGGGACAGGGGGGATCGGGGAGCTGTTTTTT. The encoded protein is CAIRRSGTGGIGELFF. The chain couples TRBV10-3 to TRBJ2-2; 11 nucleotides agree with TRBD1. V dropped 6 bases and J dropped 7; count of bases not matched to a gene: 10. The germline V gene encodes CDR1 ENHRY and CDR2 SYGVKD. This CDR3 comprises 16 residues.

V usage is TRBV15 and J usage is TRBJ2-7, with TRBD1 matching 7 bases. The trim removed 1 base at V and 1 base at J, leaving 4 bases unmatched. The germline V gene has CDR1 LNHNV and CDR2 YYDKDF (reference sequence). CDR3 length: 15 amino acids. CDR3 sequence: CATSRGSTGSYEQYF. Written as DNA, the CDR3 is TGTGCCACCAGCAGAGGGTCGACAGGGTCCTACGAGCAGTACTTC.

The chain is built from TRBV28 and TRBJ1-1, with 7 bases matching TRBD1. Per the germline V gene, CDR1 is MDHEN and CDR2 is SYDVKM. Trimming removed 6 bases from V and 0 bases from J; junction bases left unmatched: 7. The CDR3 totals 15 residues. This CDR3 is CASRGGQIVNTEAFF. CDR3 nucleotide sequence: TGTGCCAGCAGAGGGGGACAGATAGTGAACACTGAAGCTTTCTTT.

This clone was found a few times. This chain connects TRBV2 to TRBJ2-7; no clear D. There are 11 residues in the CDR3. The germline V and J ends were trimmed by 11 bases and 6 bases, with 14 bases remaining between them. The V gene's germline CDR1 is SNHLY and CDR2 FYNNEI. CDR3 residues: CASRAVGEQYF. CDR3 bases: TGTGCCTCACGTGCCGTCGGCGAGCAGTACTTC.

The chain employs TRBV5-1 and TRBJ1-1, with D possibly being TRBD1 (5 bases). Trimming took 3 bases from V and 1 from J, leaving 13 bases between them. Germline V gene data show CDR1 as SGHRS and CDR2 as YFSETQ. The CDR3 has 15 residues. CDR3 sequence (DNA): TGCGCCAGCAGCTGGGGCGGGGGAAGGAACACTGAAGCTTTCTTT. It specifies CASSWGGGRNTEAFF.